These T cell receptor beta chains were read from a single sample in a study of Graves' ophthalmopathy and Graves' hyperthyroidism. Using its own MiXCR run on the multiplex PCR reads, TCRdb lists one record per CDR3 protein. Found here are approximately 37,000 distinct CDR3 sequences, around 50% of them singletons; the top ten hold 15% to 20%. The specimen was peripheral blood. The receptors were sampled from an adult man with Graves' ophthalmopathy. CDR3s include the opening cysteine and the closing phenylalanine or tryptophan. The D gene is left open where the match is weak. A clone size is listed for some rows: how often the clone was seen (once, few, many), or a class if it is expanded.

>.|.|TRBJ1-5|TRBV30
TGTGCCTGGAGTAGTAGGGGGAACCAGCCCCAGCATTTT
CAWSSRGNQPQHF
>many|.|TRBJ2-3|TRBV6-5
TGTGCCAGCAGTAAAAAACCGGCGAGCCGCACAGATACGCAGTATTTT
CASSKKPASRTDTQYF
>many|.|TRBJ2-6|TRBV7-9
TGTGCCAGCAGCCGTGACAGCTCTGGGGCCAACGTCCTGACTTTC
CASSRDSSGANVLTF
>.|.|TRBJ2-3|TRBV19
TGTGCCAGTAGTGTCGACTACGATACGCAGTATTTT
CASSVDYDTQYF
>.|.|TRBJ2-5|TRBV5-4
TGTGCCAGCAGCTTCGGCTTGCAGGGGACCCAGTACTTC
CASSFGLQGTQYF
>many|.|TRBJ1-3|TRBV9
TGTGCCAGCAGCGTAGATGGTCCCCAGGGGAGTAACACCATATATTTT
CASSVDGPQGSNTIYF
>many|TRBD2|TRBJ2-4|TRBV10-3
TGTGCCATCAGTGGGGAGGGAGTGACCAAAAACATTCAGTACTTC
CAISGEGVTKNIQYF
>.|TRBD2|TRBJ2-1|TRBV20-1
TGCAGTGCCACGAGCGGGGACTACAATGAGCAGTTCTTC
CSATSGDYNEQFF
>many|TRBD1|TRBJ1-4|TRBV19
TGTGCCAGTAGGAAGACAGGGGACGGTAATGAAAAACTGTTTTTT
CASRKTGDGNEKLFF
>once|.|TRBJ1-4|TRBV19
TGTGCCAGTAGATCGGGAAGAGCTGATGAAAGACTGTTTTTT
CASRSGRADERLFF
>.|TRBD2|TRBJ2-3|TRBV15
TGTGCCACCAGCGCACTAGCGGGGACAGCTAGCACAGATACGCAGTATTTT
CATSALAGTASTDTQYF
>many|.|TRBJ2-5|TRBV12-3/TRBV12-4
TGTGCCAGCAGTTCACAGGGTACCCGGACCCAGTACTTC
CASSSQGTRTQYF
>many|.|TRBJ2-2|TRBV5-6
TGTGCCAGCAGCGCCGACATTTACACCGGGGAGCTGTTTTTT
CASSADIYTGELFF
>.|.|TRBJ1-2|TRBV25-1
TGTGCCAGCAGCCAAGTTTACGGCTACACCTTC
CASSQVYGYTF
>many|.|TRBJ1-5|TRBV4-2
TGTGCCAGCAGCCAAGATGGTCAGCCCCAGCATTTT
CASSQDGQPQHF
>.|.|TRBJ1-6|TRBV4-3
TGCGCCAGCACCCAAGTATGGGGGGGGATCTCCTATAATTCACCCCTCCACTTT
CASTQVWGGISYNSPLHF
>.|TRBD2|TRBJ2-7|TRBV7-3
TGTGCCAGCAGCTTAAGTAGTACGGGACTAGCGGGAGCCGAGCAGTACTTC
CASSLSSTGLAGAEQYF
>many|.|TRBJ2-1|TRBV12-5
TGTGCTAGTGGTTTGGTAAGCGGGCATGAGCAGTTCTTC
CASGLVSGHEQFF
>once|TRBD1|TRBJ2-2|TRBV7-9
TGTGCCAGCAGCCCACCGGGACAGTCGAACACTGGGGAGCTGTTTTTT
CASSPPGQSNTGELFF
>.|.|TRBJ2-1|TRBV19
TGTGCCAGTAGACAACCACTGTGCTCCTACAATGAGCAGTTCTTC
CASRQPLCSYNEQFF
>many|TRBD1|TRBJ2-2|TRBV7-2
TGTGCCAGCAGCTTAGTGGGGACAGCTAACACCGGGGAGCTGTTTTTT
CASSLVGTANTGELFF
>many|TRBD2|TRBJ2-1|TRBV11-3
TGTGCCAGCAGCAAACTAGCGGGAGGGGGTAATGAGCAGTTCTTC
CASSKLAGGGNEQFF
>.|.|TRBJ1-2|TRBV20-1
TGCAGTGCTATCTTCGCCTATGGCTACACCTTC
CSAIFAYGYTF
>many|.|TRBJ2-5|TRBV12-3/TRBV12-4
TGTGCCAGCAGGGGGACTCAAGCAGGCAACCAGTACTTC
CASRGTQAGNQYF
>.|TRBD2|TRBJ2-7|TRBV7-6
TGTGCCAGCAGCTTAGCCGGGAGGGTCTACGAGCAGTACTTC
CASSLAGRVYEQYF
>few|.|TRBJ2-2|TRBV7-7
TGTGCTAGCAGCTCGGGAGACACCGGGGAGCTGTTTTTT
CASSSGDTGELFF
>.|TRBD2|TRBJ2-7|TRBV15
TGTGCCACCAGCAGAGAGGGCGGGAGTGCCTACGAGCAGTACTTC
CATSREGGSAYEQYF
>.|.|TRBJ1-5|TRBV7-2
TGTGCCAGCAGCTTAGAATCAGGGGCCTCGAGAAAGCCCCAGCATTTT
CASSLESGASRKPQHF
>.|TRBD2|TRBJ2-7|TRBV15
TGTGCAACCAGGTGGCTAGCGGGAAGTCCATCCTACGAGCAGTACTTC
CATRWLAGSPSYEQYF
>many|.|TRBJ1-1|TRBV28
TGTGCCAGCAGTCAGGGGCTAGGGGTGGACACTGAAGCTTTCTTT
CASSQGLGVDTEAFF
>.|.|TRBJ1-4|TRBV7-2
TGTGCCAGCAGCTTAGTTGGGGGGGAGAAGTTGGATGAAAAACTGTTTTTT
CASSLVGGEKLDEKLFF
>.|.|TRBJ2-7|TRBV19
TGTGCCAGTAGTTGGGGCTACGAGCAGTACTTC
CASSWGYEQYF
>.|.|TRBJ1-5|TRBV12-3/TRBV12-4
TGTGCCAGCAGTTTGTACACGATGAACGAGCATTTT
CASSLYTMNEHF
>.|TRBD1|TRBJ2-7|TRBV19
TGTGCCAGTAGTCCCGGGACAGGGACCTACGAGCAGTACTTC
CASSPGTGTYEQYF
>.|.|TRBJ2-7|TRBV20-1
TGCAGTGCTACCCGCGGGTCGGGGCTTCAACGATCCTTC
CSATRGSGLQRSF
>many|.|TRBJ1-1|TRBV12-3/TRBV12-4
TGTGCCAGCAGTCCAGGGAATTCTAACACTGAAGCTTTCTTT
CASSPGNSNTEAFF
>.|TRBD1|TRBJ2-1|TRBV24-1
TGTGCCACCACCCTTTATGGGGGGACAGGGGCGTTCTTC
CATTLYGGTGAFF
>once|TRBD2|TRBJ2-3|TRBV30
TGTGCCTGGAGGGGACTAGCGGGGGGTGGAGAGACGCAGTATTTT
CAWRGLAGGGETQYF
>many|TRBD1|TRBJ1-1|TRBV5-1
TGCGCCAGCAGCTCTCAGGGGGCTGAAGCTTTCTTT
CASSSQGAEAFF
>.|.|TRBJ2-6|TRBV15
TGTGCCACCAGCTTCGAGCGGGTAAACGTCCTGACTTTC
CATSFERVNVLTF
>.|TRBD1|TRBJ2-1|TRBV12-3/TRBV12-4
TGTGCCAGCAGTGAGACAGGGGGCAATGAGCAGTCCTTC
CASSETGGNEQSF
>.|.|TRBJ2-7|TRBV5-1
TGCGCCAGCAGCCCCCGGGGGCCTGGGGGTGAGCAGTACTTC
CASSPRGPGGEQYF
>.|.|TRBJ2-5|TRBV7-9
TGTGCCAGCAGCTTAGGGGGCTTCCAAGAGACCCAGTACTTC
CASSLGGFQETQYF
>many|.|TRBJ1-2|TRBV6-5
TGTGCCAGCAGTAACCCTTCAGGGGATCATGGCTACACCTTC
CASSNPSGDHGYTF
>.|.|TRBJ2-6|TRBV7-2
TGTGCCAGCAGCCTGGGGAGGGGGAGCACTGAAGCTTTC
CASSLGRGSTEAF
>.|TRBD1|TRBJ2-1|TRBV7-2
TGTGCCAGCACCCGCCGCGAGGGGGCAAATGAGCAGTTCTTC
CASTRREGANEQFF
>.|TRBD2|TRBJ2-4|TRBV10-2
TGCGCCAGCAGTGAACTAGCGGCAAACATTCAGTACTTC
CASSELAANIQYF
>many|TRBD2|TRBJ2-7|TRBV5-1
TGCGCCAGACAGGGACTAGACTACGAGCAGTACTTC
CARQGLDYEQYF
>many|.|TRBJ2-1|TRBV4-3
TGCGCCAGCAGCCTCGGGGGAAATCCCTTCAATGAGCAGTTCTTC
CASSLGGNPFNEQFF
>.|TRBD1|TRBJ2-5|TRBV20-1
TGCAGTGCTAGAATAGGGACAGGGGAAAGTCAGCCCCAGTACTTC
CSARIGTGESQPQYF
>.|.|TRBJ2-5|TRBV6-2/TRBV6-3
TGTGCCTGCCAGCGAGCCGCAGAGACCCAGTACTTC
CACQRAAETQYF
>.|TRBD2|TRBJ2-1|TRBV15
TGTGCCACCAGCAGCTCGGGACTAGCGGGGGCTAACAATGAGCAGTTCTTC
CATSSSGLAGANNEQFF
>.|TRBD1|TRBJ2-4|TRBV19
TGTGCCAGTAGTGCTCACCGGGACAGGGCGGACATTCAGTACTTC
CASSAHRDRADIQYF
>.|.|TRBJ2-7|TRBV7-9
TGTGCCAGCAGCTTAAAATCCGGGAAAGACGAGCAGTACTTC
CASSLKSGKDEQYF
>many|.|TRBJ2-2|TRBV20-1
TGCAGTGCCAAAAATAACCAACCCCGGGCGACCGGGGAGCTGTTTTTT
CSAKNNQPRATGELFF